Each of the 17 T cell receptor beta chains below was sequenced from the same sample in a study of T cell responses to AZD1222 COVID-19 vaccine. Repertoires were generated with immunoSEQ multiplex PCR, while TCRdb's copy carries only in-frame clones and drops some. The sample lists 80,000 or so clones; over 90% were seen once. Here the sequenced sample was peripheral blood, taken on day 0 of AZD1222 vaccination. The receptors shown here come from an adult in good health.

The chain has TRBV15 and TRBJ1-2, with 8 nucleotides matching TRBD1. This CDR3 comprises 16 residues. The ends lost 0 bases at V and 6 bases at J; junction bases unmatched: 9. In germline, CDR1 is LNHNV, CDR2 YYDKDF (reference sequence). The DNA for the CDR3 is TGTGCCACCAGCAGAGATCTTAGGACAGGGCGTGATGGCTACACCTTC. It specifies CATSRDLRTGRDGYTF.

This chain joins TRBV5-4 and TRBJ1-2, with unresolved D. In germline, CDR1 is SGHNT, CDR2 YYREEE (reference sequence). This CDR3 has 17 residues. The germline V and J ends were trimmed by 4 bases and 4 bases, with 23 bases remaining between them. The CDR3 DNA sequence: TGTGCCAGCAGCCCCAACCCTACGGGTCTACCATCCTATGGCTACACCTTC. Protein: CASSPNPTGLPSYGYTF. The full variable domain, rest sourced from reference TRBV5-4 and TRBJ1-2, is ETGVTQSPTHLIKTRGQQVTLRCSSQSGHNTVSWYQQALGQGPQFIFQYYREEENGRGNFPPRFSGLQFPNYSSELNVNALELDDSALYLCASSPNPTGLPSYGYTFGSGTRLTVV.

This clone has only a few counts. CDR3 in DNA: TGTGCCAGCAGTCTACAGGCCACTAGCACAGATACGCAGTATTTT. Protein: CASSLQATSTDTQYF. V usage is TRBV2 and J usage is TRBJ2-3; maybe TRBD1 (5 bases). The CDR3 has 15 amino acids. Germline CDR1 SNHLY, CDR2 FYNNEI. V was trimmed by 5 bases and J by 0 bases, leaving 12 bases between them.

V is TRBV11-2 and J is TRBJ1-5, with D unresolved. The CDR3 contains 12 residues. The V end was cut by 3 bases, the J end by 7 bases, with 7 bases between. Germline V gives CDR1 SGHAT, CDR2 FQNNGV. The CDR3 loop is CASSFSGQPQHF. CDR3 nucleotide sequence: TGTGCCAGCAGCTTTAGTGGGCAGCCCCAGCATTTT.

This clone came up once. This chain uses TRBV29-1 with TRBJ1-4, with 8 bases lining up with TRBD1. The CDR3 extends over 13 amino acids. The V segment lost 7 bases and the J segment 6 bases; nucleotides outside the gene matches: 7. Germline V lookup: CDR1 SQVTM, CDR2 ANQGSEA. In DNA, the CDR3 is TGCAGCGGTGGACAGGGTTCCGATGAAAAACTGTTTTTT. This codes for CSGGQGSDEKLFF.

The CDR3 region is CASSNQAWWQYF. CDR3 bases: TGTGCCAGCAGTAATCAGGCGTGGTGGCAGTATTTT. This chain connects TRBV28 to TRBJ2-3; the D is unclear. Germline CDR1 reads MDHEN; CDR2 reads SYDVKM. CDR3 length: 12 residues. V lost 5 bases and J lost 11, with 14 bases in between.

This chain uses TRBV9 with TRBJ2-1; 7 positions match TRBD1. Germline lookup yields CDR1 SGDLS and CDR2 YYNGEE. Trimming cost V 3 bases and J 6 bases; bases outside gene matches: 9. The CDR3 is made up of 15 amino acids. The CDR3 nucleotides are TGTGCCAGCAGCGAGCTAGGGGGCCTGTTCAATGAGCAGTTCTTC. It translates to CASSELGGLFNEQFF. Based on the CDR3 plus reference TRBV9 and TRBJ2-1, the full variable domain is DSGVTQTPKHLITATGQRVTLRCSPRSGDLSVYWYQQSLDQGLQFLIQYYNGEERAKGNILERFSAQQFPDLHSELNLSSLELGDSALYFCASSELGGLFNEQFFGPGTRLTVL.

The genes are TRBV18 and TRBJ1-2; D is unclear. Per germline, CDR1 KGHSH and CDR2 LQKENI. V gave up 2 bases and J gave up 5 bases, with 12 bases separating them. CDR3 length equals 14 residues. CDR3 amino acids: CASSPDVDFYGYTF. The CDR3 DNA reads TGTGCCAGCTCACCAGATGTGGATTTTTATGGCTACACCTTC.

The V and J genes are TRBV5-4 and TRBJ1-2, with 7 bases lining up with TRBD1. The CDR3 contains 13 residues. The germline gives CDR1 SGHNT, CDR2 YYREEE (reference sequence). J gave up 2 bases and V 5 bases, and 3 bases lay outside the gene matches. CDR3: CASSPDRNYGYTF. The DNA of the CDR3 is TGTGCCAGCAGTCCGGACAGGAACTATGGCTACACCTTC.

This clone was picked up a small number of times. This chain links TRBV23-1 with TRBJ1-1; no firm D call. TRBV23-1 is an ORF for which the function is uncertain. This CDR3 spans 16 amino acids. V lost 3 bases and J 0 bases, leaving 14 bases between the germline ends. The chain's CDR3 is CASSQLSFSLNTEAFF. The CDR3 DNA reads as TGCGCCAGCAGTCAGTTGAGTTTCAGTCTGAACACTGAAGCTTTCTTT.

The chain employs TRBV19 and TRBJ2-1; TRBD2 matches at 8 bases. The CDR3 length is 15 residues. Germline V gene sequence: CDR1 LNHDA, CDR2 SQIVND (reference sequence). With V trimmed by 6 bases and J by 8 bases, 12 bases remained unmatched. The CDR3 bases are TGTGCCAGTAGCCCGACTAGCGTTATACCCCATGAGCAGTTCTTC. This gives the protein CASSPTSVIPHEQFF.

The chain combines TRBV2 with TRBJ2-5, with 11 bases that match TRBD2. The CDR3 covers 18 residues. V dropped 5 bases and J dropped 2; count of bases not matched to a gene: 13. Per the germline V gene, CDR1 is SNHLY and CDR2 is FYNNEI. The CDR3 region has the DNA TGTGCCAGCAGTTTGCTAGCGGGGGGAACCGATCTTCAAGAGACCCAGTACTTC. Amino acid sequence: CASSLLAGGTDLQETQYF.

A word on this clone: The sample contains more than one DNA sequence encoding this CDR3. The chain couples TRBV4-3 to TRBJ2-7; TRBD1 matches 7 bases. The V gene end was trimmed by 3 bases and the J gene end by 3 bases; junction bases not matched to a gene: 11. This CDR3 region has 16 residues. The germline CDR1 and CDR2 sequences are LGHNA and YSLEER. The CDR3 region has the DNA TGCGCCAGCAGCCAGGCCCCGACAGGGCCGGACTACGAGCAGTACTTC. Encoded protein: CASSQAPTGPDYEQYF.

The chain couples TRBV5-4 to TRBJ1-2; D possibly corresponds to TRBD1 (5 bases). The germline gives CDR1 SGHNT, CDR2 YYREEE (reference sequence). The length of the CDR3 is 14 residues. The V end lost 0 bases, the J end lost 3 bases, and 9 bases lay between the germline ends. CDR3: CASSLDQGDYGYTF. CDR3 sequence (DNA): TGTGCCAGCAGCTTGGATCAGGGAGACTATGGCTACACCTTC. The full variable domain, its missing parts supplied by reference TRBV5-4 and TRBJ1-2, is ETGVTQSPTHLIKTRGQQVTLRCSSQSGHNTVSWYQQALGQGPQFIFQYYREEENGRGNFPPRFSGLQFPNYSSELNVNALELDDSALYLCASSLDQGDYGYTFGSGTRLTVV.

V gene TRBV5-1 combines with J gene TRBJ2-1; D is ambiguous. The CDR3 sequence is 11 residues long. Germline-derived CDR1 and CDR2 are SGHRS and YFSETQ. V lost 2 bases to trimming and J lost 8 bases, with 5 bases between them. The CDR3 DNA sequence: TGCGCCAGCAGCTTCAAGGATGAGCAGTTCTTC. Protein sequence: CASSFKDEQFF. The full variable domain, completed using reference TRBV5-1 and TRBJ2-1, is KAGVTQTPRYLIKTRGQQVTLSCSPISGHRSVSWYQQTPGQGLQFLFEYFSETQRNKGNFPGRFSGRQFSNSRSEMNVSTLELGDSALYLCASSFKDEQFFGPGTRLTVL.

The chain has TRBV5-1 and TRBJ1-2, with D unclear. CDR3 length: 15 amino acids. V was clipped by 0 bases and J by 4 bases, with 13 bases between them. CDR1 SGHRS and CDR2 YFSETQ come from the germline V gene. CDR3 sequence reads: CASSLAQRGPYGYTF. The CDR3 nucleotides are TGCGCCAGCAGCTTGGCCCAGAGAGGGCCCTATGGCTACACCTTC. Looking up the rest from reference TRBV5-1 and TRBJ1-2 gives the full variable domain: KAGVTQTPRYLIKTRGQQVTLSCSPISGHRSVSWYQQTPGQGLQFLFEYFSETQRNKGNFPGRFSGRQFSNSRSEMNVSTLELGDSALYLCASSLAQRGPYGYTFGSGTRLTVV.

The chain is built from TRBV28 and TRBJ2-5; 13 bases match TRBD2. The CDR3 is made up of 17 amino acids. Germline V CDR1 and CDR2: MDHEN, SYDVKM. Unmatched junction bases numbered 8, after V lost 2 bases and J lost 5 bases. The CDR3 region is CASSLPTGLAGEETQYF. CDR3 in DNA: TGTGCCAGCAGTTTACCCACCGGACTAGCGGGGGAGGAGACCCAGTACTTC.